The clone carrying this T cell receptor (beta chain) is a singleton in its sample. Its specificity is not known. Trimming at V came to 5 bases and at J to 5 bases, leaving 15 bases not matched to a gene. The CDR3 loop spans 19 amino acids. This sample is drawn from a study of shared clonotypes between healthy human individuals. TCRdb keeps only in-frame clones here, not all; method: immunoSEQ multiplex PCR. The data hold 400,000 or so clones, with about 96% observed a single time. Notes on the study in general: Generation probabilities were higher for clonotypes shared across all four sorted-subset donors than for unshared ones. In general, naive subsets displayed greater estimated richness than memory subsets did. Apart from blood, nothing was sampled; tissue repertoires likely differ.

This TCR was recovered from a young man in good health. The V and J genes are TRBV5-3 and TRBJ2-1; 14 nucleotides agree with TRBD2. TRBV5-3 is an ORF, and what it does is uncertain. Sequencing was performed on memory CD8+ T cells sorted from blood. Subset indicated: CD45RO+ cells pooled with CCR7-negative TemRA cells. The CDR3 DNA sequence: TGTGCCAGAAGTTCCCCGGGACTAGCGGGAGAGGGGGCGGACAATGAGCAGTTCTTC. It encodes CARSSPGLAGEGADNEQFF.